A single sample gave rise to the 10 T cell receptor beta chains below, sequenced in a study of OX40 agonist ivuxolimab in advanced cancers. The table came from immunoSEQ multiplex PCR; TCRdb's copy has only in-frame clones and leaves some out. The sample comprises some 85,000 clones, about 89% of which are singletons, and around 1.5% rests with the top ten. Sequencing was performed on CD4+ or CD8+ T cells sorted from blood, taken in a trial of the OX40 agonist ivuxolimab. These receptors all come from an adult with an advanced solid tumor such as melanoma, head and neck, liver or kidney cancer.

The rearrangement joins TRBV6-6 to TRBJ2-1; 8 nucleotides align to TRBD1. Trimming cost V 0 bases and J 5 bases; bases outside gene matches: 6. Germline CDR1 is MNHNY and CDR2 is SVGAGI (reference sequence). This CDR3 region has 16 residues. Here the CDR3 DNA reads TGTGCCAGCAGTTACTCTAGGACAGGGTTGGACAATGAGCAGTTCTTC. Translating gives CASSYSRTGLDNEQFF.

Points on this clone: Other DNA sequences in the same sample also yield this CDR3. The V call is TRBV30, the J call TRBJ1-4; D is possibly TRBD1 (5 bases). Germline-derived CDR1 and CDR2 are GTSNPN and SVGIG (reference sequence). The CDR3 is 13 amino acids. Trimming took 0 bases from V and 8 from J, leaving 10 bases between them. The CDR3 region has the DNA TGTGCCTGGAGTGTACTGGGGGGGGAAAAACTGTTTTTT. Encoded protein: CAWSVLGGEKLFF. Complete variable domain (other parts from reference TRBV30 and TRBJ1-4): SQTIHQWPATLVQPVGSPLSLECTVEGTSNPNLYWYRQAAGRGLQLLFYSVGIGQISSEVPQNLSASRPQDRQFILSSKKLLLSDSGFYLCAWSVLGGEKLFFGSGTQLSVL.

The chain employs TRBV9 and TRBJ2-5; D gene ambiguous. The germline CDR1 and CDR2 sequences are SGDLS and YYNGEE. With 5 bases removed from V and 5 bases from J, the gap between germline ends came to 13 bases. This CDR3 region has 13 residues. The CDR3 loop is CASRSQDGETQYF. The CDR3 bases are TGTGCCAGCAGGAGCCAGGACGGGGAGACCCAGTACTTC.

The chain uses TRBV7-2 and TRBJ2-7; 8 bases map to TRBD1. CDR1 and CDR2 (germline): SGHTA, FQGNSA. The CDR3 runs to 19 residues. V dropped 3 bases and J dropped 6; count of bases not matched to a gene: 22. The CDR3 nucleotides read TGTGCCAGCAGCTTCACCGAACTCGACCTTGTGACAGGGGTTAGCGAGCAGTACTTC. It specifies CASSFTELDLVTGVSEQYF.

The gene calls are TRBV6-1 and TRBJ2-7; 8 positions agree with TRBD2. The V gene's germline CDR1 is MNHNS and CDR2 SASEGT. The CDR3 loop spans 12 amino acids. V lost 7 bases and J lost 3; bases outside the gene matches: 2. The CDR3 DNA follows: TGTGCCAGCACTCGGGAGGGCTACGAGCAGTACTTC. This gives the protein CASTREGYEQYF.

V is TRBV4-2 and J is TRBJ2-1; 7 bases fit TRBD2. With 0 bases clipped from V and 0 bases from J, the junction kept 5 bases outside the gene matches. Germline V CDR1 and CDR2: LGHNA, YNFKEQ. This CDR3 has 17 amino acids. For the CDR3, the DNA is TGTGCCAGCAGCCAAGAACCTGCGGGAGCCTCCTACAATGAGCAGTTCTTC. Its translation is CASSQEPAGASYNEQFF.

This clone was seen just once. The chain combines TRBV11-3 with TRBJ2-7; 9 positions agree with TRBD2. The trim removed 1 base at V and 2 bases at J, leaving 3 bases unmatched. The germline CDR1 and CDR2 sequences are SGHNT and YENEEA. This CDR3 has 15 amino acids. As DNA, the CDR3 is TGTGCCAGCAGCTTAGCTAGCGGGGATACCTACGAGCAGTACTTC. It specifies CASSLASGDTYEQYF.

CDR3 amino acids: CASTGTGGTNQPQHF. The CDR3 DNA reads TGTGCCAGTACTGGGACAGGGGGAACCAATCAGCCCCAGCATTTT. This chain connects TRBV19 to TRBJ1-5; TRBD1 aligns across 11 bases. The CDR3 is 15 residues long. The germline V gene encodes CDR1 LNHDA and CDR2 SQIVND (reference sequence). The J segment lost 3 bases and the V segment lost 7 bases, leaving 5 bases of the junction unmatched.

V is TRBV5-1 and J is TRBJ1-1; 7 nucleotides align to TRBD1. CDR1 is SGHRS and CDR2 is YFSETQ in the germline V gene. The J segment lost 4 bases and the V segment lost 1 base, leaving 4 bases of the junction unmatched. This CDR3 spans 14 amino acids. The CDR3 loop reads CASSLRGRPTEAFF. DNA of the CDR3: TGCGCCAGCAGCTTGAGGGGGCGACCCACTGAAGCTTTCTTT.

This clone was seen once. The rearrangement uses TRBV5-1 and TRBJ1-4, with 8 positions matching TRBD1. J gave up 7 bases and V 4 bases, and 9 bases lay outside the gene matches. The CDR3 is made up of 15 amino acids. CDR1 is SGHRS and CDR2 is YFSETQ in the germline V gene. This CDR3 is CASSLQGEVGEKLFF. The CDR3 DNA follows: TGCGCCAGCAGCCTACAGGGGGAAGTAGGTGAAAAACTGTTTTTT. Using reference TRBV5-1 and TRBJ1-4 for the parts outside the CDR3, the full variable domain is KAGVTQTPRYLIKTRGQQVTLSCSPISGHRSVSWYQQTPGQGLQFLFEYFSETQRNKGNFPGRFSGRQFSNSRSEMNVSTLELGDSALYLCASSLQGEVGEKLFFGSGTQLSVL.